This is a list of T cell receptor beta chains from one sample in a study of monozygotic twins with inflammatory bowel disease. From the 5' RACE reads, TCRdb lists one entry per CDR3 protein and no DNA. The sample totals approximately 400,000 distinct CDR3 sequences. Sequencing was done on a sample of blood. These receptors were collected from a human donor with ulcerative colitis or Crohn's disease, or a healthy co-twin of an affected twin (not recorded which). The CDR3 runs from the conserved cysteine through the conserved F or W.

J gene: TRBJ1-1; V gene: TRBV6-5; CDR3 protein: CASSYSRQVNTEAFF
J gene: TRBJ2-1; V gene: TRBV6-1; CDR3 protein: CASSLSGAPYDEQFF
J gene: TRBJ1-1; V gene: TRBV12-3/TRBV12-4; CDR3 protein: CASYLDTGGAFF
J gene: TRBJ1-5; V gene: TRBV10-3; CDR3 protein: CAISERRDSQPQHF
J gene: TRBJ2-1; V gene: TRBV25-1; CDR3 protein: CASSELTSGGYNEQFF
J gene: TRBJ2-5; V gene: TRBV7-2; CDR3 protein: CASRSNSLGTETQYF
J gene: TRBJ2-7; V gene: TRBV7-2; CDR3 protein: CASSLVATKTYEQYF
J gene: TRBJ2-6; V gene: TRBV5-1; CDR3 protein: CASRSGFWSGASVLTF
J gene: TRBJ2-5; V gene: TRBV5-6; CDR3 protein: CASSRDSWETQYF
J gene: TRBJ1-2; V gene: TRBV5-1; CDR3 protein: CASSLDPDSRFHGYTF
J gene: TRBJ1-1; V gene: TRBV6-5; CDR3 protein: CASSYSTIFGTEAFF
J gene: TRBJ2-3; V gene: TRBV10-3; CDR3 protein: CAISRDQGGTDTQYF
J gene: TRBJ2-5; V gene: TRBV20-1; CDR3 protein: CSASGAGARETQYF
J gene: TRBJ2-1; V gene: TRBV5-1; CDR3 protein: CASSSGTSPNEQFF
J gene: TRBJ2-6; V gene: TRBV4-3; CDR3 protein: CASSQDVAGGGGANVLTF
J gene: TRBJ2-3; V gene: TRBV30; CDR3 protein: CAWKRTGVADTQYF
J gene: TRBJ1-2; V gene: TRBV2; CDR3 protein: CASSETIPPAGYTF
J gene: TRBJ1-2; V gene: TRBV5-4; CDR3 protein: CASSFAARPIANYGYTF
J gene: TRBJ2-3; V gene: TRBV7-9; CDR3 protein: CASSPGPTYTQYF
J gene: TRBJ2-1; V gene: TRBV7-2; CDR3 protein: CASSPTVTNEQFF
J gene: TRBJ2-5; V gene: TRBV24-1; CDR3 protein: CATSPAGGPDKSAQYF
J gene: TRBJ2-3; V gene: TRBV12-3/TRBV12-4; CDR3 protein: CASSFVGGQGWNTQYF
J gene: TRBJ1-2; V gene: TRBV20-1; CDR3 protein: CSASGGRSANYGYTF
J gene: TRBJ2-3; V gene: TRBV12-3/TRBV12-4; CDR3 protein: CASSLGVRTDTQYF
J gene: TRBJ2-1; V gene: TRBV15; CDR3 protein: CATSRSTGTSYNEQFF
J gene: TRBJ2-2; V gene: TRBV2; CDR3 protein: CASKNRDNTGELFF
J gene: TRBJ2-5; V gene: TRBV30; CDR3 protein: CAWSVLETQYF
J gene: TRBJ2-3; V gene: TRBV4-1; CDR3 protein: CASSQVSSTDTQYF
J gene: TRBJ2-7; V gene: TRBV27; CDR3 protein: CASRPDVSTYEQYF
J gene: TRBJ2-2; V gene: TRBV7-2; CDR3 protein: CASSWDPGELFF
J gene: TRBJ2-3; V gene: TRBV20-1; CDR3 protein: CSAIGFSRDRLAGTDTQYF
J gene: TRBJ2-4; V gene: TRBV29-1; CDR3 protein: CSVVSGSQTLAKNIQYF
J gene: TRBJ2-1; V gene: TRBV6-2/TRBV6-3; CDR3 protein: CASSYSRSNEQFF
J gene: TRBJ1-6; V gene: TRBV20-1; CDR3 protein: CSARQTSSYNSPLHF
J gene: TRBJ1-2; V gene: TRBV5-1; CDR3 protein: CASSGPGQGGGGYTF
J gene: TRBJ2-7; V gene: TRBV29-1; CDR3 protein: CSVAPDPGVEEQYF
J gene: TRBJ2-1; V gene: TRBV6-5; CDR3 protein: CASSYAGTSRLTGEQFF
J gene: TRBJ2-3; V gene: TRBV5-4; CDR3 protein: CASSRGVDTQYF
J gene: TRBJ1-5; V gene: TRBV30; CDR3 protein: CAWNQGAGGNQPQHF
J gene: TRBJ2-2; V gene: TRBV7-2; CDR3 protein: CASSLTSGGLGELFF
J gene: TRBJ1-6; V gene: TRBV20-1; CDR3 protein: CSALSLISSHSPLHF